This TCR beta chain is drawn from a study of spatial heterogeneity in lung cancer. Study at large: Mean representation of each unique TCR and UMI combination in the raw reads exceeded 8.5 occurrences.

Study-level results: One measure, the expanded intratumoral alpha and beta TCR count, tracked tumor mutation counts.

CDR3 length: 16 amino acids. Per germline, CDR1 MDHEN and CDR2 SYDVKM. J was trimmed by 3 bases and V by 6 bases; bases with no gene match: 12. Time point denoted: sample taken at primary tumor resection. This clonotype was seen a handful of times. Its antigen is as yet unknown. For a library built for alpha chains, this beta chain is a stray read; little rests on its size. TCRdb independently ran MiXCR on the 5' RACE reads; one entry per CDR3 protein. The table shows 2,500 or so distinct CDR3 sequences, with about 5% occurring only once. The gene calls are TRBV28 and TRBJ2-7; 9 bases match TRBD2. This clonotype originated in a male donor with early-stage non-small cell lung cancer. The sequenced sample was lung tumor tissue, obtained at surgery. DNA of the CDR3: TGTGCCAGCAGATCGGGACTAGCCCACTCCCTCTACGAGCAGTACTTC. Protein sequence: CASRSGLAHSLYEQYF.